The 26 T cell receptor beta chains below come from one sample, sequenced in a study of siplizumab effects on memory and regulatory T cells. Using immunoSEQ multiplex PCR, the repertoire was profiled, and TCRdb retains in-frame clones only, with some absent. The sample has 90,000 to 140,000 clones; more than 85% are singletons. Sequenced: CD4+ T cells sorted from blood. The receptors stem from a human donor in good health.

The rearrangement uses TRBV28 and TRBJ1-4; 8 bases are shared with TRBD1. Looked up from germline, CDR1 is MDHEN and CDR2 is SYDVKM. This CDR3 contains 14 residues. V was pared by 9 bases and J by 4 bases, with 7 bases of the junction left unmatched. This chain's CDR3 is CASMTGAINEKLFF. In DNA, the CDR3 is TGTGCCAGTATGACAGGGGCCATTAATGAAAAACTGTTTTTT.

The gene calls are TRBV4-1 and TRBJ1-5; TRBD1 is a possible D gene (5 bases). Germline V lookup: CDR1 MGHRA, CDR2 YSYEKL. CDR3 length: 17 amino acids. The V gene lost 0 bases and the J gene lost 5 bases, with 17 bases spanning the gap. In DNA form, the CDR3 reads TGCGCCAGCAGCCAAGATCCTCCGAAACAGGTCTATCAGCCCCAGCATTTT. This encodes CASSQDPPKQVYQPQHF.

V and J are TRBV6-1 and TRBJ2-6; D not certain. The germline V and J ends were trimmed by 1 base and 3 bases, with 7 bases remaining between them. This CDR3 contains 15 residues. CDR1 is MNHNS and CDR2 is SASEGT in the germline V gene. The CDR3 region has the DNA TGTGCCAGCAGTGAAGAGGGTCGTGGGGCCAACGTCCTGACTTTC. This sequence encodes CASSEEGRGANVLTF.

This clone was counted once. The genes are TRBV4-1 and TRBJ2-5; D is perhaps TRBD2 (6 bases). The CDR3 is 14 residues long. CDR1 is MGHRA, CDR2 YSYEKL, per germline. Trimming took off 1 base at V and 5 bases at J, with 11 bases between the two ends. This chain's CDR3 is CASSQGPRGETQYF. The DNA of the CDR3 is TGCGCCAGCAGCCAAGGTCCCCGGGGGGAGACCCAGTACTTC.

In the case of this clone: One junction end does not reproduce the germline sequence, and a read error may be involved. Within the sample, other DNA sequences also encode this same CDR3. This rearrangement joins TRBV5-1 to TRBJ2-4, with D unresolved. There are 19 residues in the CDR3. Germline lookup yields CDR1 SGHRS and CDR2 YFSETQ. The CDR3 coding sequence is TGCGCCAGCAGCTTGGGGGAAAGGGCCCCGACAATCGCCAAAAACATTCAGTACTTT. It specifies CASSLGERAPTIAKNIQYF. Drawing the rest from reference TRBV5-1 and TRBJ2-4, the complete variable domain is KAGVTQTPRYLIKTRGQQVTLSCSPISGHRSVSWYQQTPGQGLQFLFEYFSETQRNKGNFPGRFSGRQFSNSRSEMNVSTLELGDSALYLCASSLGERAPTIAKNIQYFGAGTRLSVL.

This clone was seen more than once but under ten times. The chain combines TRBV5-1 with TRBJ1-2; the match to TRBD1 covers 11 bases. Germline V gene sequence: CDR1 SGHRS, CDR2 YFSETQ. V shed 4 bases and J 8 bases; nucleotides not matched to a gene: 7. CDR3 size: 14 residues. For the CDR3, the DNA is TGCGCCAGCAGCCTTGGGGGACAGGGGGAAGGCTACACCTTC. Translation: CASSLGGQGEGYTF.

The CDR3 bases are TGTGCCAGCAGCCCCCAGGCGGGGACAGATACGCAGTATTTT. Translating it yields CASSPQAGTDTQYF. The chain couples TRBV7-3 to TRBJ2-3; tentative D call: TRBD2 (6 bases). CDR1 and CDR2 from the germline V gene are SGHTA and FQGTGA. V was trimmed by 5 bases and J by 3 bases, leaving 12 bases between them. This CDR3 contains 14 residues.

The sample holds one count of this clone. The chain uses TRBV30 and TRBJ1-4; D may be TRBD1 (6 bases). The V end was cut by 4 bases, the J end by 7 bases, with 13 bases between. Germline V lookup: CDR1 GTSNPN, CDR2 SVGIG (reference sequence). The CDR3 runs 13 residues. CDR3 region: CAWTQRRGEKLFF. CDR3 sequence (DNA): TGTGCCTGGACCCAGCGCAGGGGTGAAAAACTGTTTTTT.

This chain joins TRBV4-1 and TRBJ2-7; 9 bases line up with TRBD1. Per the germline V gene, CDR1 is MGHRA and CDR2 is YSYEKL. Germline trimming cut 3 bases from V and 3 bases from J; bases unmatched to any gene: 15. CDR3 length equals 18 residues. The CDR3 coding sequence is TGCGCCAGCAGCCAGAGGGGGGTACCGGGACAGGGAGGCTACGAGCAGTACTTC. Residues: CASSQRGVPGQGGYEQYF.

The chain links TRBV6-1 to TRBJ2-1; a possible D gene is TRBD1 (6 bases). Deletions cut 3 bases from V and 4 bases from J, with 25 bases between. The germline V gene encodes CDR1 MNHNS and CDR2 SASEGT. The CDR3 runs 19 residues. As DNA, the CDR3 is TGTGCCAGCAGTGATACAAAGGGGACCCAGGGACATTTGTACAATGAGCAGTTCTTC. It translates to CASSDTKGTQGHLYNEQFF.

The V call is TRBV10-3, the J call TRBJ2-3; 10 bases map to TRBD1. Germline-derived CDR1 and CDR2 are ENHRY and SYGVKD. Germline trimming cut 4 bases from V and 7 bases from J; bases unmatched to any gene: 8. This CDR3 has 15 amino acids. CDR3: CAISGPGQGKNTQYF. The CDR3 DNA is TGTGCCATCAGTGGACCGGGACAGGGGAAGAATACGCAGTATTTT.

This chain uses TRBV29-1 with TRBJ2-1; the D gene is possibly TRBD1 (5 bases). This CDR3 region has 12 residues. The germline CDR1 and CDR2 sequences are SQVTM and ANQGSEA. Trimming removed 5 bases from V and 6 bases from J, with 11 bases in between. CDR3 DNA: TGCAGCGTTAGGCTGGGGCCCAATGAGCAGTTCTTC. It yields the protein CSVRLGPNEQFF.

This rearrangement joins TRBV5-4 to TRBJ1-1; 7 bases line up with TRBD1. Germline V gene data show CDR1 as SGHNT and CDR2 as YYREEE (reference sequence). This CDR3 has 15 residues. V lost 3 bases to trimming and J lost 0 bases; unmatched junction nucleotides: 5. The CDR3: CASSWKGQLNTEAFF. DNA for the CDR3: TGTGCCAGCAGCTGGAAGGGACAGCTGAACACTGAAGCTTTCTTT.

The table lists this clone with a count of one. Here the CDR3 DNA reads TGTGCCAGCAGGGCTCCCCGTGGACAGGGGGCCTTCGGGGCTTTCTTT. Residues: CASRAPRGQGAFGAFF. V usage is TRBV11-2 and J usage is TRBJ1-1, with 11 bases aligning to TRBD1. Germline V gene lookup returns CDR1 SGHAT and CDR2 FQNNGV. V gave up 6 bases and J gave up 11 bases; unmatched junction bases: 17. The CDR3 runs to 16 residues.

The chain employs TRBV7-9 and TRBJ1-2; D is unclear. Trimming cost V 1 base and J 4 bases, with 7 bases left between them. This CDR3 contains 13 residues. Per the germline V gene, CDR1 is SEHNR and CDR2 is FQNEAQ (reference sequence). CDR3 sequence: CASSLGTSYGYTF. The DNA of the CDR3 is TGTGCCAGCAGCTTAGGGACTTCCTATGGCTACACCTTC.

This chain uses TRBV6-6 with TRBJ2-7; TRBD1 aligns across 10 bases. The ends lost 6 bases at V and 5 bases at J; junction bases unmatched: 10. Per the germline V gene, CDR1 is MNHNY and CDR2 is SVGAGI (reference sequence). This CDR3 is built from 15 residues. The CDR3 reads CASRKPGQGSHEQYF. CDR3 in DNA: TGTGCCAGCAGAAAACCGGGACAGGGGTCCCACGAGCAGTACTTC.

V gene TRBV9 combines with J gene TRBJ1-4; D is undetermined. This CDR3 has 16 residues. The germline gives CDR1 SGDLS, CDR2 YYNGEE. Trimming left V 0 bases short and J 3 bases short, with 12 bases between. The CDR3 nucleotides are TGTGCCAGCAGCGTAGCTCCGACCGACGCTAATGAAAAACTGTTTTTT. This encodes CASSVAPTDANEKLFF.

This rearrangement joins TRBV18 to TRBJ2-5; D gene ambiguous. The CDR3 contains 15 residues. CDR1 KGHSH and CDR2 LQKENI come from the germline V gene. V gave up 2 bases and J gave up 1 base, with 11 bases separating them. The CDR3 spells CASSPSTATQETQYF. CDR3 nucleotides: TGTGCCAGCTCACCATCCACGGCTACCCAAGAGACCCAGTACTTC.

V usage is TRBV5-1 and J usage is TRBJ1-5; D unclear. Germline lookup yields CDR1 SGHRS and CDR2 YFSETQ. The V end was cut by 4 bases, the J end by 11 bases, with 22 bases between. This CDR3 contains 15 residues. The CDR3 bases are TGCGCCAGCAGCCAAGGACCGTCCTCCGGGAATGCCCAGCATTTT. Residues: CASSQGPSSGNAQHF.

This clone was observed a single time. The rearrangement links TRBV6-6 to TRBJ1-6; D not certain. Germline values: CDR1 MNHNY, CDR2 SVGAGI (reference sequence). The CDR3 has 15 amino acids. Deletions cut 6 bases from V and 8 bases from J, with 17 bases between. For the CDR3, the DNA is TGTGCCAGCAGCCTCACGAGGGTGAGAGATTCACCCCTCCACTTT. It encodes CASSLTRVRDSPLHF.

The rearrangement joins TRBV10-3 to TRBJ1-4, with a possible D match to TRBD1 (5 bases). This CDR3 is 14 amino acids long. In germline, CDR1 is ENHRY, CDR2 SYGVKD. Trimming removed 4 bases at V and 8 bases at J, with 14 bases between. The CDR3 DNA is TGTGCCATCAGTGCTGTGGGGCAGGCGGAAAAACTGTTTTTT. Its translation is CAISAVGQAEKLFF.

This clone has only one observation. The chain is built from TRBV27 and TRBJ2-3; weak D call: TRBD1 (6 bases). V lost 6 bases, J lost 3 bases, and 10 bases lay in between. Looked up from germline, CDR1 is MNHEY and CDR2 is SMNVEV (reference sequence). The CDR3 has 13 residues. As DNA, the CDR3 is TGTGCCAGCAGACGGACAGCGACAGATACGCAGTATTTT. Translated, it gives CASRRTATDTQYF.

The chain carries TRBV7-2 and TRBJ2-7; 7 nucleotides agree with TRBD2. Germline loops: CDR1 SGHTA, CDR2 FQGNSA. The CDR3 length is 15 residues. V dropped 5 bases and J dropped 0; count of bases not matched to a gene: 7. Written as DNA, the CDR3 is TGTGCCAGCAGCGGGGCGGGAGCTAGCTCCTACGAGCAGTACTTC. Translating gives CASSGAGASSYEQYF.

The V and J genes are TRBV5-1 and TRBJ2-5, with unresolved D. Between the trimmed V and J ends, which lost 2 bases and 5 bases, there was a span of 4 bases. This CDR3 comprises 11 residues. CDR1 SGHRS and CDR2 YFSETQ come from the germline V gene. CDR3 in amino acids: CASSLRETQYF. As DNA, the CDR3 is TGCGCCAGCAGCTTACGGGAGACCCAGTACTTC.

The chain employs TRBV11-2 and TRBJ2-2; possibly TRBD1 for D (6 bases). CDR1 SGHAT and CDR2 FQNNGV come from the germline V gene. The V end lost 0 bases, the J end lost 5 bases, and 13 bases lay between the germline ends. The CDR3 runs 16 residues. CDR3 DNA: TGTGCCAGCAGCTTAGAAAGGGGACAAATGACCGGGGAGCTGTTTTTT. Its protein product is CASSLERGQMTGELFF.

This clone was observed once. The chain links TRBV2 to TRBJ1-5; 8 bases map to TRBD1. In germline, CDR1 is SNHLY, CDR2 FYNNEI. The ends lost 5 bases at V and 3 bases at J; junction bases unmatched: 3. CDR3 length equals 14 residues. CDR3 DNA: TGTGCCAGCAGTCGGACAGGGTTCAATCAGCCCCAGCATTTT. It is translated as CASSRTGFNQPQHF. Complete variable domain (other parts from reference TRBV2 and TRBJ1-5): EPEVTQTPSHQVTQMGQEVILRCVPISNHLYFYWYRQILGQKVEFLVSFYNNEISEKSEIFDDQFSVERPDGSNFTLKIRSTKLEDSAMYFCASSRTGFNQPQHFGDGTRLSIL.